One sample yielded the 23 T cell receptor beta chains listed below, sequenced in a study of T cell changes during pregnancy in multiple sclerosis. Clones were sequenced by immunoSEQ multiplex PCR, and TCRdb holds only the in-frame ones, with some missing. Counted here are about 12,000 clones, 70% to 90% occurring once; the ten biggest clones make up more than 6%. Sequenced material: CD8+ T cells from peripheral blood mononuclear cells, taken in the second trimester of pregnancy. These receptors were obtained from a female donor in good health, enrolled as a control in a pregnancy study.

This clone appeared a single time. The chain uses TRBV7-8 and TRBJ2-7, with 10 bases aligning to TRBD2. V shed 6 bases and J 5 bases; nucleotides not matched to a gene: 10. The CDR3 loop spans 15 amino acids. CDR1 and CDR2 from the germline V gene are SGHVS and FQNEAQ. This chain's CDR3 is CASSRTSGAGDEQYF. CDR3 bases: TGTGCCAGCAGTAGGACTAGCGGAGCTGGGGACGAGCAGTACTTC.

V usage is TRBV28 and J usage is TRBJ1-5; possibly TRBD1 for D (5 bases). The V gene's germline CDR1 is MDHEN and CDR2 SYDVKM. The CDR3 is made up of 14 amino acids. V was trimmed by 11 bases and J by 1 base, leaving 15 bases between them. This CDR3 reads CAGCSGISNQPQHF. CDR3 nucleotide sequence: TGTGCCGGTTGTTCAGGGATAAGCAATCAGCCCCAGCATTTT.

This sequence joins TRBV7-6 and TRBJ2-1; 7 nucleotides line up with TRBD1. Germline loops: CDR1 SGHVS, CDR2 FNYEAQ. The CDR3 loop spans 14 amino acids. V lost 3 bases and J lost 4; bases outside the gene matches: 3. This CDR3 is CASSLDRFYNEQFF. The CDR3 nucleotides are TGTGCCAGCAGCTTGGACAGGTTTTACAATGAGCAGTTCTTC.

This chain connects TRBV15 to TRBJ1-5; no clear D gene. The V gene lost 0 bases and the J gene lost 1 base, with 10 bases spanning the gap. The CDR3 runs 16 residues. CDR1 and CDR2 (germline): LNHNV, YYDKDF (reference sequence). Here the CDR3 DNA reads TGTGCCACCAGCAGAGATTTGGAGGAGAGCAATCAGCCCCAGCATTTT. Protein product: CATSRDLEESNQPQHF.

This chain links TRBV7-8 with TRBJ2-7; 13 bases line up with TRBD2. Germline lookup yields CDR1 SGHVS and CDR2 FQNEAQ. V shed 4 bases, J shed 0 bases, and the junction held 3 bases outside the gene matches. The CDR3 extends over 16 amino acids. In DNA form, the CDR3 reads TGTGCCAGCAGCTCCGGACTAGCGGGGGCCTCCTACGAGCAGTACTTC. The encoded protein is CASSSGLAGASYEQYF.

This clone was seen more than once but under ten times. The chain is built from TRBV9 and TRBJ1-2, with a weak D call TRBD1 (6 bases). V dropped 0 bases and J dropped 3 bases, with 9 bases sitting between them. In germline, CDR1 is SGDLS, CDR2 YYNGEE. This CDR3 spans 14 amino acids. The DNA of the CDR3 is TGTGCCAGCAGCGTAGGGGGGCAGGACTATGGCTACACCTTC. It codes for CASSVGGQDYGYTF.

This clone was observed a handful of times. The rearrangement links TRBV6-4 to TRBJ2-3, with TRBD1 identical over 10 bases. CDR3 length: 14 amino acids. With 2 bases clipped from V and 4 bases from J, the junction kept 0 bases outside the gene matches. CDR1 MRHNA and CDR2 SNTAGT come from the germline V gene. This CDR3 reads CASSDGQGADTQYF. CDR3 DNA: TGTGCCAGCAGTGACGGACAGGGGGCAGATACGCAGTATTTT.

The rearrangement uses TRBV4-1 and TRBJ2-2; 9 nucleotides agree with TRBD1. CDR1 and CDR2 (germline): MGHRA, YSYEKL. Trimming took 10 bases from V and 5 from J; bases not matched to a gene: 8. The CDR3 extends over 14 amino acids. In DNA form, the CDR3 reads TGCGCCACCCGGACAGGGGCGGGAACCGGGGAGCTGTTTTTT. Protein sequence: CATRTGAGTGELFF.

A single count supports this clone. The chain carries TRBV4-3 and TRBJ1-6, with D hard to call. The CDR3 covers 16 residues. The V gene lost 6 bases and the J gene lost 7 bases, with 19 bases spanning the gap. Germline CDR1 and CDR2: LGHNA and YSLEER. The CDR3 spells CASSRIMDRRNSPLHF. Here the CDR3 DNA reads TGCGCCAGCAGTCGCATAATGGACCGGAGGAATTCACCCCTCCACTTT.

This clone has a handful of counts. This rearrangement joins TRBV6-5 to TRBJ2-7; 12 nucleotides agree with TRBD2. The CDR3 loop spans 15 amino acids. The trim removed 0 bases at V and 4 bases at J, leaving 1 base unmatched. The germline gives CDR1 MNHEY, CDR2 SVGAGI. The CDR3 spells CASSYSTSGGYEQYF. DNA of the CDR3: TGTGCCAGCAGTTACTCGACTAGCGGGGGTTACGAGCAGTACTTC.

The V call is TRBV12-5, the J call TRBJ2-4; TRBD1 matches 10 bases. The V gene end was trimmed by 1 base and the J gene end by 1 base; junction bases not matched to a gene: 1. The CDR3 is 16 amino acids. CDR1 is LGHNT and CDR2 is FRNRAP in the germline V gene. In DNA, the CDR3 is TGTGCTAGTGGTTTGGCGGGACAGGGGGCCAAAAACATTCAGTACTTC. Residues: CASGLAGQGAKNIQYF.

The V and J genes are TRBV4-3 and TRBJ1-6; D might be TRBD1 (5 bases). The V end lost 1 base, the J end lost 9 bases, and 7 bases lay between the germline ends. This CDR3 spans 13 amino acids. Germline values: CDR1 LGHNA, CDR2 YSLEER. CDR3 sequence reads: CASSQGGVSPLHF. In DNA, the CDR3 is TGCGCCAGCAGCCAAGGGGGGGTTTCACCCCTCCACTTT.

This clone was counted a single time. V usage is TRBV7-9 and J usage is TRBJ2-1; 7 positions match TRBD2. Trimming cost V 5 bases and J 4 bases; bases outside gene matches: 8. Germline V lookup: CDR1 SEHNR, CDR2 FQNEAQ (reference sequence). The length of the CDR3 is 15 residues. Here the CDR3 reads CASSPIGRAYNEQFF. In nucleotides, the CDR3 is TGTGCCAGCAGCCCGATTGGGAGGGCTTACAATGAGCAGTTCTTC. The entire variable domain, with the rest obtained from reference TRBV7-9 and TRBJ2-1, is as follows: DTGVSQNPRHKITKRGQNVTFRCDPISEHNRLYWYRQTLGQGPEFLTYFQNEAQLEKSRLLSDRFSAERPKGSFSTLEIQRTEQGDSAMYLCASSPIGRAYNEQFFGPGTRLTVL.

The CDR3 DNA reads as TGTGCCACCAGCCTTCCGGGACAACTGAACACTGAAGCTTTCTTT. Protein product: CATSLPGQLNTEAFF. The V and J genes are TRBV15 and TRBJ1-1; a possible D gene is TRBD1 (6 bases). The V gene's germline CDR1 is LNHNV and CDR2 YYDKDF (reference sequence). The CDR3 loop spans 15 amino acids. Trimming removed 5 bases from V and 0 bases from J, with 13 bases in between.

This clone is deemed medium-sized. The chain carries TRBV6-4 and TRBJ2-2, with D perhaps TRBD2 (6 bases). From germline, CDR1 is MRHNA and CDR2 SNTAGT. This CDR3 is 15 amino acids long. Trimming cost V 3 bases and J 0 bases, with 8 bases left between them. This CDR3 reads CASSETGANTGELFF. The CDR3 DNA follows: TGTGCCAGCAGTGAGACGGGAGCGAACACCGGGGAGCTGTTTTTT.

This sequence joins TRBV29-1 and TRBJ2-1; a possible D gene is TRBD2 (5 bases). This CDR3 has 16 amino acids. V was cut by 7 bases and J by 5 bases, with 24 bases left in between. Germline CDR1 SQVTM, CDR2 ANQGSEA. The CDR3 here is CSARGGFGVGDNEQFF. The DNA of the CDR3 is TGCAGCGCGAGAGGCGGGTTTGGGGTGGGAGACAATGAGCAGTTCTTC.

V and J are TRBV7-6 and TRBJ2-5; 10 nucleotides match TRBD2. V lost 1 base and J lost 5; bases outside the gene matches: 10. Germline CDR1 reads SGHVS; CDR2 reads FNYEAQ. This CDR3 is 17 amino acids long. The CDR3 loop is CASSLEILAGVVETQYF. In DNA form, the CDR3 reads TGTGCCAGCAGCTTAGAAATTCTAGCGGGAGTGGTGGAGACCCAGTACTTC.

The chain links TRBV11-2 to TRBJ2-3; 8 nucleotides align to TRBD2. The junction had 7 bases not matched to a gene; V was cut back by 3 bases and J by 5 bases. Germline V gene data show CDR1 as SGHAT and CDR2 as FQNNGV. There are 15 residues in the CDR3. The CDR3 region is CASSLGREGVDTQYF. The DNA for the CDR3 is TGTGCCAGCAGCTTGGGACGGGAGGGGGTAGATACGCAGTATTTT.

The genes are TRBV7-9 and TRBJ1-5; 10 bases are a match to TRBD1. Trimming at V came to 6 bases and at J to 6 bases, leaving 11 bases not matched to a gene. The CDR3 is 16 residues long. Germline loops: CDR1 SEHNR, CDR2 FQNEAQ (reference sequence). The CDR3 bases are TGTGCCAGCAGTTATACGACAGGGGGCGTCTCTCAGCCCCAGCATTTT. It yields the protein CASSYTTGGVSQPQHF. The full variable domain, in which reference TRBV7-9 and TRBJ1-5 provide the parts outside the CDR3, is DTGVSQNPRHKITKRGQNVTFRCDPISEHNRLYWYRQTLGQGPEFLTYFQNEAQLEKSRLLSDRFSAERPKGSFSTLEIQRTEQGDSAMYLCASSYTTGGVSQPQHFGDGTRLSIL.

This chain joins TRBV6-5 and TRBJ1-4, with 7 bases aligning to TRBD1. Trimming took 4 bases from V and 8 from J; bases not matched to a gene: 4. Per germline, CDR1 MNHEY and CDR2 SVGAGI. This CDR3 is 13 amino acids long. The CDR3, as DNA: TGTGCCAGCAGTTCGACAGGGTACGAAAAACTGTTTTTT. Its translation is CASSSTGYEKLFF.

The V and J genes are TRBV9 and TRBJ2-7; D is unclear. V shed 0 bases and J shed 7 bases, with 14 bases lying between them. Germline CDR1 and CDR2: SGDLS and YYNGEE. The CDR3 totals 14 residues. The CDR3 protein is CASSVGPPLREQYF. In nucleotides, the CDR3 is TGTGCCAGCAGCGTAGGCCCACCCCTTAGAGAGCAGTACTTC.

The genes are TRBV5-5 and TRBJ2-7; D is uncertain. The V and J ends lost 4 bases and 0 bases respectively, with 2 bases between them. The CDR3 is made up of 11 amino acids. Germline CDR1 and CDR2: SGHKS and YYEKEE (reference sequence). CDR3 DNA: TGTGCCAGCAGCCGCTCCTACGAGCAGTACTTC. The encoded protein is CASSRSYEQYF.

The chain recombines TRBV9 with TRBJ2-2; a weak D match, TRBD1 (6 bases). Trimming shortened V by 2 bases and J by 0 bases, and 20 bases separated the two germline ends. The CDR3 loop spans 19 amino acids. Germline V lookup: CDR1 SGDLS, CDR2 YYNGEE. This chain's CDR3 is CASSVPAGPGTTNTGELFF. The CDR3 DNA reads TGTGCCAGCAGCGTTCCAGCAGGCCCCGGGACAACGAACACCGGGGAGCTGTTTTTT.